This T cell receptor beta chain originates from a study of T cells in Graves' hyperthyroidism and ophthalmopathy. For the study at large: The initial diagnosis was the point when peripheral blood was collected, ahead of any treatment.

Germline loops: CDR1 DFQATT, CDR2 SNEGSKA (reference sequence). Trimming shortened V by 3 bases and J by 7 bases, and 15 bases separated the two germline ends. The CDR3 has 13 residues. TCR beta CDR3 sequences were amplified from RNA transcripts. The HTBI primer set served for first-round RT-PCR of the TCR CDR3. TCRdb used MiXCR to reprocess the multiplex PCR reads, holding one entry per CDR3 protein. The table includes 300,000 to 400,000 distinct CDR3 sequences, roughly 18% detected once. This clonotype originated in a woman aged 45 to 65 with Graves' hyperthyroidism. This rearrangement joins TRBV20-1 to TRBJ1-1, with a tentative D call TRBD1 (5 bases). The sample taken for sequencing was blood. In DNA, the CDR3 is TGCAGTGCTAGGGTGGAAGGGGCCGGTGAAGCTTTCTTT. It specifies CSARVEGAGEAFF.